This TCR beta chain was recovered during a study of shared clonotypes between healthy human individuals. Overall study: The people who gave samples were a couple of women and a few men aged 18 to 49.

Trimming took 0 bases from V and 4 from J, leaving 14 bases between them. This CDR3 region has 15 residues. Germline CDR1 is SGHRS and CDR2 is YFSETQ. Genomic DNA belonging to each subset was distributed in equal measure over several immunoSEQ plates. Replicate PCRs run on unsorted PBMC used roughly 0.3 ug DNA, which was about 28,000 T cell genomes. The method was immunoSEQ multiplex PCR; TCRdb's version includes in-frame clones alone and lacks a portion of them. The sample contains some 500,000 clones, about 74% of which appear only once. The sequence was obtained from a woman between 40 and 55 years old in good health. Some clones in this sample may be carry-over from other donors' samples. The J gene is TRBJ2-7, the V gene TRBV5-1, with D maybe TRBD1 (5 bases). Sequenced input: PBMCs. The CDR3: CASSLEGFHTYEQYF. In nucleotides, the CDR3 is TGCGCCAGCAGCTTGGAGGGGTTCCATACGTACGAGCAGTACTTC.